What follows are 24 T cell receptor beta chains derived from one specimen sequenced in a study of shared clonotypes between healthy human individuals. Repertoires were generated with immunoSEQ multiplex PCR, while TCRdb's copy carries only in-frame clones and drops some. The sample contains under 1,100,000 clones, approximately 78% of which appear only once. The sequencing sample was made of memory CD4+ T cells from PBMCs. Subset indicated: CD45RA-negative fraction. The source of these receptors is a man between 18 and 29 years old in good health. Some clones in this sample may be carry-over from other donors' samples.

The V gene is TRBV7-3, the J gene TRBJ1-2; possibly TRBD1 for D (5 bases). The CDR3 loop spans 16 amino acids. Germline V gene lookup returns CDR1 SGHTA and CDR2 FQGTGA. V lost 2 bases to trimming and J lost 0 bases, with 13 bases between them. CDR3 region: CASSLVWGRANYGYTF. Here the CDR3 DNA reads TGTGCCAGCAGCTTAGTGTGGGGCAGGGCTAACTATGGCTACACCTTC.

The chain joins TRBV2 to TRBJ1-5; 8 nucleotides line up with TRBD1. Per germline, CDR1 SNHLY and CDR2 FYNNEI. J was trimmed by 4 bases and V by 5 bases; bases with no gene match: 4. The CDR3 runs to 14 residues. For the CDR3, the DNA is TGTGCCAGCAGTATACAGGGGGGGAATCAGCCCCAGCATTTT. It is translated as CASSIQGGNQPQHF.

V is TRBV6-1 and J is TRBJ2-7; TRBD2 matches 11 bases. V lost 6 bases to trimming and J lost 4 bases; unmatched junction nucleotides: 14. Germline V gene sequence: CDR1 MNHNS, CDR2 SASEGT. CDR3 length equals 17 residues. DNA for the CDR3: TGTGCCAGCAGAGAACTAGCGGGAGAAGGAAGTACGTACGAGCAGTACTTC. As protein: CASRELAGEGSTYEQYF.

This rearrangement joins TRBV28 to TRBJ2-7, with a possible D match to TRBD2 (5 bases). Germline-derived CDR1 and CDR2 are MDHEN and SYDVKM. The germline V and J ends were trimmed by 8 bases and 7 bases, with 18 bases remaining between them. There are 13 residues in the CDR3. The CDR3 loop reads CASSLGAFGEQYF. The CDR3 coding sequence is TGTGCCAGCTCCCTGGGAGCCTTCGGGGAGCAGTACTTC.

In this sample, this clone turned up many times. This rearrangement joins TRBV2 to TRBJ2-5; D unclear. V was shortened by 7 bases and J by 5 bases, with 17 bases between the two germline ends. Germline CDR1 is SNHLY and CDR2 is FYNNEI. The CDR3 is 14 residues long. CDR3 bases: TGTGCCAGCAAGGAGCGCCCCCGCGCTGAGACCCAGTACTTC. Translating gives CASKERPRAETQYF. Using reference TRBV2 and TRBJ2-5 for the parts outside the CDR3, the full variable domain is EPEVTQTPSHQVTQMGQEVILRCVPISNHLYFYWYRQILGQKVEFLVSFYNNEISEKSEIFDDQFSVERPDGSNFTLKIRSTKLEDSAMYFCASKERPRAETQYFGPGTRLLVL.

This clone has a single count. This chain uses TRBV29-1 with TRBJ1-2; D is uncertain. From germline, CDR1 is SQVTM and CDR2 ANQGSEA. This CDR3 has 11 residues. Trimming pared 1 base from V and 8 bases from J, leaving 8 bases between. The CDR3: CSVEATDGYTF. As DNA, the CDR3 is TGCAGCGTTGAAGCCACAGACGGCTACACCTTC.

Ten or more counts support this clone. The chain joins TRBV7-6 to TRBJ2-7, with 12 bases fitting TRBD2. Germline V CDR1 and CDR2: SGHVS, FNYEAQ. Trimming at V came to 5 bases and at J to 6 bases, leaving 8 bases not matched to a gene. CDR3 length: 15 residues. This CDR3 is CASSPRTSGTIEQYF. The CDR3 coding sequence is TGTGCCAGCAGCCCGCGGACTAGCGGGACGATCGAGCAGTACTTC.

The rearrangement joins TRBV4-1 to TRBJ1-2; TRBD1 agrees at 7 bases. Trimming removed 5 bases from V and 3 bases from J; junction bases left unmatched: 12. Germline lookup yields CDR1 MGHRA and CDR2 YSYEKL. The CDR3 sequence is 16 residues long. Here the CDR3 reads CASSAINRGRDYGYTF. The DNA for the CDR3 is TGCGCCAGCAGCGCAATTAACAGGGGACGGGACTATGGCTACACCTTC.

In its sample, this clone was seen once. The chain employs TRBV2 and TRBJ1-5; 11 bases match TRBD1. Germline V gene sequence: CDR1 SNHLY, CDR2 FYNNEI. Trimming at V came to 6 bases and at J to 4 bases, leaving 5 bases not matched to a gene. CDR3 length equals 15 residues. The CDR3 reads CASRDRDRGNQPQHF. The CDR3 DNA reads TGTGCCAGCAGAGACCGGGACAGGGGGAATCAGCCCCAGCATTTT.

The chain employs TRBV28 and TRBJ2-3, with TRBD2 matching over 8 bases. Germline loops: CDR1 MDHEN, CDR2 SYDVKM. The CDR3 is made up of 19 amino acids. The ends lost 6 bases at V and 3 bases at J; junction bases unmatched: 20. CDR3 nucleotide sequence: TGTGCCAGCAGCTTGGTCTGGGCTATTACTAGCGGAAAAACAGATACGCAGTATTTT. It encodes CASSLVWAITSGKTDTQYF.

This chain uses TRBV30 with TRBJ2-3; D not resolved. The CDR3 consists of 15 residues. The V and J ends lost 0 bases and 0 bases respectively, with 10 bases between them. Germline V gene data show CDR1 as GTSNPN and CDR2 as SVGIG (reference sequence). CDR3 loop: CAWSVLLPSTDTQYF. In nucleotides, the CDR3 is TGTGCCTGGAGTGTACTTTTACCCAGCACAGATACGCAGTATTTT.

This clone was observed a few times. This chain uses TRBV11-2 with TRBJ2-1, with TRBD1 as a possible D gene (5 bases). The CDR3 sequence is 15 residues long. V lost 7 bases and J lost 0, with 13 bases in between. Germline lookup yields CDR1 SGHAT and CDR2 FQNNGV. CDR3 bases: TGTGCCAGCACCACAGGAAGGAGCTCCTACAATGAGCAGTTCTTC. The encoded protein is CASTTGRSSYNEQFF.

The CDR3 DNA follows: TGTGCCAGCAGCTTATCAACAGGGGGCTTGGGCACAGATACGCAGTATTTT. This gives the protein CASSLSTGGLGTDTQYF. The gene calls are TRBV7-9 and TRBJ2-3; 9 nucleotides agree with TRBD1. The J segment lost 1 base and the V segment lost 2 bases, leaving 7 bases of the junction unmatched. CDR3 length: 17 amino acids. The V gene's germline CDR1 is SEHNR and CDR2 FQNEAQ (reference sequence).

V usage is TRBV9 and J usage is TRBJ2-3; TRBD2 matches 9 bases. The V and J ends lost 7 bases and 1 base, in that order; junction bases with no gene match: 4. Germline CDR1 SGDLS, CDR2 YYNGEE. The CDR3 is 14 residues long. Written as DNA, the CDR3 is TGTGCCAGCGCCCGGACTAGCGGCACAGATACGCAGTATTTT. This codes for CASARTSGTDTQYF. Looking up the rest from reference TRBV9 and TRBJ2-3 gives the full variable domain: DSGVTQTPKHLITATGQRVTLRCSPRSGDLSVYWYQQSLDQGLQFLIQYYNGEERAKGNILERFSAQQFPDLHSELNLSSLELGDSALYFCASARTSGTDTQYFGPGTRLTVL.

The table lists this clone with a few counts. V and J are TRBV6-5 and TRBJ2-1; the D call may be TRBD1 or TRBD2 (5 bases each). V was clipped by 1 base and J by 7 bases, with 14 bases between them. The CDR3 extends over 15 amino acids. CDR1 and CDR2 from the germline V gene are MNHEY and SVGAGI. The CDR3 nucleotides read TGTGCCAGCAGTTACTACTACGGGACGCCTAATGAGCAGTTCTTC. Amino acids: CASSYYYGTPNEQFF.

The chain recombines TRBV4-2 with TRBJ1-5, with 7 positions matching TRBD1. Losses at the gene ends were 4 bases for V and 5 bases for J; bases not matched to a gene: 8. The germline V gene has CDR1 LGHNA and CDR2 YNFKEQ. This CDR3 contains 15 residues. In DNA, the CDR3 is TGTGCCAGCAGCCCTTCCAGGGGGGGAGATCAGCCCCAGCATTTT. It translates to CASSPSRGGDQPQHF.

This rearrangement joins TRBV7-9 to TRBJ1-1; D unclear. The CDR3 loop spans 15 amino acids. Germline loops: CDR1 SEHNR, CDR2 FQNEAQ (reference sequence). Trimming took off 5 bases at V and 4 bases at J, with 17 bases between the two ends. This CDR3 reads CASSRRGMAGTEAFF. The CDR3 DNA follows: TGTGCCAGCAGCCGACGGGGTATGGCGGGCACTGAAGCTTTCTTT.

The chain uses TRBV27 and TRBJ1-3, with 9 bases matching TRBD1. This CDR3 has 13 residues. CDR1 is MNHEY and CDR2 is SMNVEV in the germline V gene (reference sequence). V shed 8 bases, J shed 6 bases, and the junction held 5 bases outside the gene matches. The CDR3 sequence: CASADRGENTIYF. The CDR3 DNA follows: TGTGCCAGCGCCGACAGGGGGGAAAACACCATATATTTT.

The chain has TRBV9 and TRBJ2-1; 9 nucleotides agree with TRBD1. The germline V gene encodes CDR1 SGDLS and CDR2 YYNGEE. Germline trimming cut 4 bases from V and 6 bases from J; bases unmatched to any gene: 11. The CDR3 runs 16 residues. CDR3 sequence reads: CASSPLGTGWFNEQFF. In nucleotides, the CDR3 is TGTGCCAGCAGCCCCTTAGGGACAGGGTGGTTCAATGAGCAGTTCTTC.

This chain links TRBV6-1 with TRBJ1-3; no definite D call. The CDR3 runs to 15 residues. The V gene's germline CDR1 is MNHNS and CDR2 SASEGT. V was trimmed by 0 bases and J by 4 bases, leaving 10 bases between them. CDR3 nucleotides: TGTGCCAGCAGTGAAGCGCTAGGGCCAGGAAACACCATATATTTT. Its protein product is CASSEALGPGNTIYF.

The sample holds one count of this clone. V and J are TRBV5-1 and TRBJ1-1; TRBD1 matches at 9 bases. Germline V gene lookup returns CDR1 SGHRS and CDR2 YFSETQ. Unmatched junction bases numbered 7, after V lost 0 bases and J lost 7 bases. The CDR3 contains 15 residues. The CDR3 DNA follows: TGCGCCAGCAGCTTGGAGGGACAGGGAAGATTTGAAGCTTTCTTT. Its protein product is CASSLEGQGRFEAFF.

CDR3 region: CASSPGYNEQFF. CDR3 bases: TGTGCCAGCAGCCCGGGTTACAATGAGCAGTTCTTC. V and J are TRBV4-2 and TRBJ2-1; no reliable D call. The CDR3 consists of 12 residues. Trimming took 4 bases from V and 4 from J, leaving 5 bases between them. The germline V gene encodes CDR1 LGHNA and CDR2 YNFKEQ.

This clone was detected ten times or more. The rearrangement uses TRBV7-2 and TRBJ2-1; D is ambiguous. The CDR3 is 14 amino acids. Per germline, CDR1 SGHTA and CDR2 FQGNSA. V was shortened by 1 base and J by 6 bases, with 10 bases between the two germline ends. This chain's CDR3 is CASSLEAGFNEQFF. The CDR3 nucleotides are TGTGCCAGCAGCTTAGAAGCAGGTTTCAATGAGCAGTTCTTC.

The V gene is TRBV28, the J gene TRBJ2-7, with 13 bases matching TRBD2. The CDR3 totals 20 residues. J was trimmed by 3 bases and V by 6 bases; bases with no gene match: 20. From germline, CDR1 is MDHEN and CDR2 SYDVKM. Written as DNA, the CDR3 is TGTGCCAGCAGCCCCTTCCGGGGGGGAGGGACTAGCGGGACCTACTACGAGCAGTACTTC. This sequence encodes CASSPFRGGGTSGTYYEQYF.